One sample yielded the 21 T cell receptor beta chains listed below, sequenced in a study of identical twins. TCRdb recomputed calls from the 5' RACE reads with MiXCR, one row per CDR3 protein. This sample has some 1,700,000 distinct CDR3 sequences; about 32% occur once, and the top ten carry more than 0.25%. Sequenced material: cord blood. Receptor source: a newborn girl in good health.

This chain links TRBV6-1 with TRBJ2-3; 9 nucleotides align to TRBD2. CDR1 and CDR2 from the germline V gene are MNHNS and SASEGT. The CDR3 has 15 residues. The V and J ends lost 2 bases and 5 bases, in that order; junction bases with no gene match: 5. The DNA for the CDR3 is TGTGCCAGCAGTGAAACCGCGGGGGGGCGAGATACGCAGTATTTT. This gives the protein CASSETAGGRDTQYF.

This rearrangement joins TRBV5-1 to TRBJ1-1, with D maybe TRBD1 (5 bases). Germline CDR1 reads SGHRS; CDR2 reads YFSETQ. The CDR3 sequence is 15 residues long. With 4 bases removed from V and 4 bases from J, the gap between germline ends came to 17 bases. In DNA form, the CDR3 reads TGCGCCAGCAGCCTGCGGGACCCCCGGGTCACTGAAGCTTTCTTT. It translates to CASSLRDPRVTEAFF.

The J gene is TRBJ2-1, the V gene TRBV12-5; tentative D call: TRBD1 (7 bases). CDR1 is LGHNT, CDR2 FRNRAP, per germline. This CDR3 is 15 amino acids long. Trimming took off 6 bases at V and 3 bases at J, with 15 bases between the two ends. CDR3 nucleotide sequence: TGTGCTAGTGGGCTCGGAGGGACAGACTACAATGAGCAGTTCTTC. This sequence encodes CASGLGGTDYNEQFF.

The chain recombines TRBV3-1 with TRBJ2-3, with 10 bases aligning to TRBD2. Germline CDR1 LGHDT, CDR2 YNNKEL (reference sequence). V dropped 0 bases and J dropped 2; count of bases not matched to a gene: 8. This CDR3 spans 18 amino acids. CDR3 sequence reads: CASSQEGILAGVTDTQYF. CDR3 coding DNA: TGTGCCAGCAGCCAAGAAGGGATTCTAGCGGGAGTCACAGATACGCAGTATTTT.

This clonotype appeared once. The rearrangement uses TRBV20-1 and TRBJ2-3; 9 positions agree with TRBD2. There are 16 residues in the CDR3. CDR1 and CDR2 from the germline V gene are DFQATT and SNEGSKA (reference sequence). Losses at the gene ends were 0 bases for V and 7 bases for J; bases not matched to a gene: 11. DNA for the CDR3: TGCAGTGCTAGAGATGGTAGCGGGAGTGGCCTGAATACGCAGTATTTT. This translates into CSARDGSGSGLNTQYF.

J is TRBJ2-1 and V is TRBV24-1, with D possibly matching TRBD1 (6 bases). Trimming left V 0 bases short and J 12 bases short, with 11 bases between. Looked up from germline, CDR1 is KGHDR and CDR2 is SFDVKD. The CDR3 runs to 13 residues. The CDR3 region is CATSDLPGAGQFF. The CDR3 region has the DNA TGTGCCACCAGTGATTTGCCAGGGGCAGGGCAGTTCTTC.

The chain recombines TRBV12-3 or TRBV12-4 with TRBJ2-7, with D uncertain. The CDR3 is made up of 13 amino acids. Trimming took 5 bases from V and 1 from J, leaving 9 bases between them. The CDR3 nucleotides read TGTGCCAGCAGTCAGTTTATATCCTACGAGCAGTACTTC. Protein sequence: CASSQFISYEQYF.

This clonotype was seen a few times. The V call is TRBV14, the J call TRBJ2-1; 7 positions match TRBD2. The CDR3 has 17 residues. V trimming: 3 bases; J trimming: 5 bases; junction bases outside the gene matches: 13. Germline V CDR1 and CDR2: SGHDN, FVKESK. The CDR3 protein is CASSQTRGLGAHNEQFF. As DNA, the CDR3 is TGTGCCAGCAGCCAGACAAGAGGACTAGGAGCACACAATGAGCAGTTCTTC. The whole variable domain, remainder taken from reference TRBV14 and TRBJ2-1, is EAGVTQFPSHSVIEKGQTVTLRCDPISGHDNLYWYRRVMGKEIKFLLHFVKESKQDESGMPNNRFLAERTGGTYSTLKVQPAELEDSGVYFCASSQTRGLGAHNEQFFGPGTRLTVL.

The rearrangement links TRBV7-2 to TRBJ2-5; 12 bases agree with TRBD2. From germline, CDR1 is SGHTA and CDR2 FQGNSA. The trim removed 5 bases at V and 4 bases at J, leaving 5 bases unmatched. There are 15 residues in the CDR3. DNA of the CDR3: TGTGCCAGCAGCCGGACTAGCGGGGAGGGAGAGACCCAGTACTTC. It specifies CASSRTSGEGETQYF.

V is TRBV5-1 and J is TRBJ2-3; no clear D. Trimming removed 4 bases at V and 5 bases at J, with 14 bases between. Germline CDR1 and CDR2: SGHRS and YFSETQ. CDR3 size: 14 residues. The CDR3 loop is CASSAPDGGDTQYF. The DNA of the CDR3 is TGCGCCAGCAGCGCTCCCGACGGCGGAGATACGCAGTATTTT.

The chain has TRBV13 and TRBJ2-3, with unresolved D. Trimming left V 11 bases short and J 0 bases short, with 9 bases between. This CDR3 comprises 12 residues. Germline CDR1 PRHDT, CDR2 FYEKMQ (reference sequence). This CDR3 is CAGPPSTDTQYF. Here the CDR3 DNA reads TGTGCCGGCCCCCCTAGCACAGATACGCAGTATTTT.

The CDR3 DNA reads as TGTGCCAGCAGTGAAAGGAAGACAGGGGCTGAGCAGTTCTTC. Its protein is CASSERKTGAEQFF. The V gene is TRBV6-1, the J gene TRBJ2-1, with TRBD1 identical over 8 bases. The V gene's germline CDR1 is MNHNS and CDR2 SASEGT. V lost 2 bases, J lost 9 bases, and 6 bases stayed unmatched. The CDR3 sequence is 14 residues long.

The J gene is TRBJ2-5, the V gene TRBV9, with 7 bases fitting TRBD2. CDR1 and CDR2 from the germline V gene are SGDLS and YYNGEE. After removal of 1 base from V and 11 bases from J, the junction contained 14 bases not matched to a gene. The CDR3 sequence is 15 residues long. The CDR3 reads CASSVRTRGYNEQYF. The CDR3 nucleotides are TGTGCCAGCAGCGTAAGGACTAGGGGCTACAATGAGCAGTACTTC.

This clonotype was seen a handful of times. The chain carries TRBV9 and TRBJ2-1, with TRBD2 as a possible D gene (5 bases). This CDR3 is 10 amino acids long. From germline, CDR1 is SGDLS and CDR2 YYNGEE. Trimming took 4 bases from V and 9 from J, leaving 5 bases between them. The CDR3 loop reads CASSRGEQFF. For the CDR3, the DNA is TGTGCCAGCAGCCGGGGTGAGCAGTTCTTC.

V and J are TRBV5-1 and TRBJ1-2, with D uncertain. Trimming took 4 bases from V and 7 from J, leaving 14 bases between them. The germline CDR1 and CDR2 sequences are SGHRS and YFSETQ. CDR3 size: 13 residues. In DNA, the CDR3 is TGCGCCAGCAGCCGTCGGAGGATGGGTGGCTACACCTTC. Its protein is CASSRRRMGGYTF.

About this clonotype: A much more abundant neighbour one base away suggests this may be a read error. CDR3 in amino acids: CAISESGTGFYEQYV. CDR3 nucleotide sequence: TGTGCCATCAGTGAGTCGGGGACAGGGTTTTACGAGCAGTACGTC. V is TRBV10-3 and J is TRBJ2-7, with TRBD1 matching 9 bases. The CDR3 covers 15 residues. V dropped 0 bases and J dropped 4; count of bases not matched to a gene: 4. In germline, CDR1 is ENHRY, CDR2 SYGVKD.

This clonotype was seen only a few times. The chain links TRBV20-1 to TRBJ2-1; 12 bases are a match to TRBD2. CDR1 is DFQATT and CDR2 is SNEGSKA in the germline V gene (reference sequence). With V trimmed by 1 base and J by 6 bases, 4 bases remained unmatched. This CDR3 contains 15 residues. This CDR3 is CSARGTSGILNEQFF. In DNA, the CDR3 is TGCAGTGCTAGAGGGACTAGCGGGATACTCAATGAGCAGTTCTTC.

The CDR3 nucleotides are TGCAGTGCTTGGAACAGAGCTAACTATGGCTACACCTTC. Amino acid sequence: CSAWNRANYGYTF. The J gene is TRBJ1-2, the V gene TRBV20-1; D gene ambiguous. Germline V gives CDR1 DFQATT, CDR2 SNEGSKA (reference sequence). The CDR3 is made up of 13 amino acids. Trimming left V 5 bases short and J 0 bases short, with 10 bases between.

This clonotype turned up a few times. For the CDR3, the DNA is TGTGCCAGCAGCCAAGCCGGAAGGACAGGTTCAGAGACCCAGTACTTC. Its protein product is CASSQAGRTGSETQYF. V is TRBV4-2 and J is TRBJ2-5, with TRBD1 identical over 7 bases. After removal of 1 base from V and 4 bases from J, the junction contained 9 bases not matched to a gene. Looked up from germline, CDR1 is LGHNA and CDR2 is YNFKEQ. The CDR3 runs to 16 residues.

This clonotype has at least ten counts. This chain links TRBV3-1 with TRBJ2-5; D unclear. This CDR3 spans 14 amino acids. Trimming removed 0 bases at V and 6 bases at J, with 11 bases between. Looked up from germline, CDR1 is LGHDT and CDR2 is YNNKEL (reference sequence). The CDR3 reads CASSQDWDGKTQYF. The CDR3 DNA is TGTGCCAGCAGCCAAGATTGGGATGGAAAGACCCAGTACTTC.

This clonotype was picked up a small number of times. The V gene is TRBV5-1, the J gene TRBJ2-1; TRBD2 agrees at 8 bases. This CDR3 contains 16 residues. V was pared by 4 bases and J by 2 bases, with 8 bases of the junction left unmatched. In germline, CDR1 is SGHRS, CDR2 YFSETQ. The CDR3 sequence: CASSPGAGGTYNEQFF. The CDR3 coding sequence is TGCGCCAGCAGCCCGGGGGCGGGAGGAACCTACAATGAGCAGTTCTTC.